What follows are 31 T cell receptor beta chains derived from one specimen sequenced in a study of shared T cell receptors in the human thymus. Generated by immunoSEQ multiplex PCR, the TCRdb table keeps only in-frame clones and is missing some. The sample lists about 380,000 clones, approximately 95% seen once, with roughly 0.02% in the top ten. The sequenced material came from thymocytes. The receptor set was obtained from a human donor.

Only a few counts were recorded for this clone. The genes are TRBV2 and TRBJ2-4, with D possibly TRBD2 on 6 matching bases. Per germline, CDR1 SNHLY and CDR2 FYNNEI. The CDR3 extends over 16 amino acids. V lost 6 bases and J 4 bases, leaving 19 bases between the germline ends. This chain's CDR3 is CASRNVGDSRKNIQYF. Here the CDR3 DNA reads TGTGCCAGCAGGAATGTGGGGGACTCTAGAAAAAACATTCAGTACTTC.

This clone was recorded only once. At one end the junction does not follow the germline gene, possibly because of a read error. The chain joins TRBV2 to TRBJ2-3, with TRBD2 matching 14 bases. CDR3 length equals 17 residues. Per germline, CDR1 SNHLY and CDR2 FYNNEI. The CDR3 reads CASSKAGLAGATDTQYF. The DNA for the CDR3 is TGTGCCAGCAGTAAAGCGGGACTAGCGGGAGCGACAGATACGCAGTATTTT.

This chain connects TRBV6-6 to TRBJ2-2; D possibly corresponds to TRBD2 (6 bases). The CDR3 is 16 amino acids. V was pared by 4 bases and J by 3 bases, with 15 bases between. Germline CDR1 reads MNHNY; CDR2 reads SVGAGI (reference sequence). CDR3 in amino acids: CASSFSRQRDTGELFF. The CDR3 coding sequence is TGTGCCAGCAGTTTCTCTCGACAGCGGGACACCGGGGAGCTGTTTTTT.

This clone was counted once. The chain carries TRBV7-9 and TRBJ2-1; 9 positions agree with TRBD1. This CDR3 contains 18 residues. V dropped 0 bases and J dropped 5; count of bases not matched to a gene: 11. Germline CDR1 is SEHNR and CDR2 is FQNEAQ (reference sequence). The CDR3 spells CASSLAYYGQGTHNEQFF. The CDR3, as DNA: TGTGCCAGCAGCTTAGCATACTACGGACAGGGGACTCACAATGAGCAGTTCTTC. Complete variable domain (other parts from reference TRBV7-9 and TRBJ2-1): DTGVSQNPRHKITKRGQNVTFRCDPISEHNRLYWYRQTLGQGPEFLTYFQNEAQLEKSRLLSDRFSAERPKGSFSTLEIQRTEQGDSAMYLCASSLAYYGQGTHNEQFFGPGTRLTVL.

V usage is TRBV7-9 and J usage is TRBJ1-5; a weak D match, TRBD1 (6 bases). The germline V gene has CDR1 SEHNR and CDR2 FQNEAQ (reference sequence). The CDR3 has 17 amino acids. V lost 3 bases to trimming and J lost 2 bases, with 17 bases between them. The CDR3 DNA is TGTGCCAGCAGCTTTAATGAGGAGGGGGAAGGCAATCAGCCCCAGCATTTT. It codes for CASSFNEEGEGNQPQHF.

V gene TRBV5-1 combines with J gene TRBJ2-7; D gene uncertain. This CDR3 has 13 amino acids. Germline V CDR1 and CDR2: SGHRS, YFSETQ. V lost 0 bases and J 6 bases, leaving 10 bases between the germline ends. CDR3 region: CASSLAVRCEQYF. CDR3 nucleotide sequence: TGCGCCAGCAGCTTGGCTGTTCGGTGCGAGCAGTACTTC.

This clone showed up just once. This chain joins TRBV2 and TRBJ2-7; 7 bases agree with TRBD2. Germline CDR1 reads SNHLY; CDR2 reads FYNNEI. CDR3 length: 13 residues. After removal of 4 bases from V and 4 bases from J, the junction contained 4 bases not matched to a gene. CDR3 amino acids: CASSGLAEYEQYF. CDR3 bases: TGTGCCAGCAGTGGGCTAGCGGAGTACGAGCAGTACTTC.

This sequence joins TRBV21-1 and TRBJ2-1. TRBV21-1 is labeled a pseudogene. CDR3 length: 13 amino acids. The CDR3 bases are TGTGCCAGCAGCAAAGCGGTAGGCGACGAGCAGTTCTTC. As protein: CASSKAVGDEQFF.

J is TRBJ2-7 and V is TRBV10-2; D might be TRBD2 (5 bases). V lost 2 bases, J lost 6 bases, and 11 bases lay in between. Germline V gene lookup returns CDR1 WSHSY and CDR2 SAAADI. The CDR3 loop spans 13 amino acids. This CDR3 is CASSEAKGGEQYF. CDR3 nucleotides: TGCGCCAGCAGTGAGGCGAAAGGAGGCGAGCAGTACTTC.

The CDR3 nucleotides are TGTGCCAGCAGTTACAGCCCAGCGGGAGGGAAGAAACTTGGGACCCAGTACTTC. It translates to CASSYSPAGGKKLGTQYF. This sequence joins TRBV27 and TRBJ2-5; TRBD2 aligns across 10 bases. This CDR3 spans 18 amino acids. The junction had 18 bases not matched to a gene; V was cut back by 4 bases and J by 7 bases. CDR1 MNHEY and CDR2 SMNVEV come from the germline V gene (reference sequence).

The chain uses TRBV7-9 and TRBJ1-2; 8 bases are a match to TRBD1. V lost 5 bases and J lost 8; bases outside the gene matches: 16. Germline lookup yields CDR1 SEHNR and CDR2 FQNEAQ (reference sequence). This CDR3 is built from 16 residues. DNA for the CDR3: TGTGCCAGCAGCCCCCGACTGGACAGGGTAGTGGGCGGCTACACCTTC. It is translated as CASSPRLDRVVGGYTF.

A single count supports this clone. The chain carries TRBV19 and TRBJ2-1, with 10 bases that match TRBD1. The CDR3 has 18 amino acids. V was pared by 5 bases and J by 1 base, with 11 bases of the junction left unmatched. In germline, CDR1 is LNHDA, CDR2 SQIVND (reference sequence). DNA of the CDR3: TGTGCCAGTAGTGCGGACAGGGGGAAGTCGGAATCCTACAATGAGCAGTTCTTC. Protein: CASSADRGKSESYNEQFF.

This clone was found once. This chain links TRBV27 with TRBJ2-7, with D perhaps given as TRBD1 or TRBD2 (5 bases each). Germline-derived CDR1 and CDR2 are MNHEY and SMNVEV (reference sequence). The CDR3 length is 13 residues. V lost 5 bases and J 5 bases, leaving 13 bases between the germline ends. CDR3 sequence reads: CASSGTPRHEQYF. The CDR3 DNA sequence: TGTGCCAGCAGTGGGACCCCCAGGCACGAGCAGTACTTC.

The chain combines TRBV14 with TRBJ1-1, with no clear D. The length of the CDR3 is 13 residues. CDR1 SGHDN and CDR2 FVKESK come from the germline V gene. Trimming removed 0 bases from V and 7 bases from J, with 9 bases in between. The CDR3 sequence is CASSQEGGHEAFF. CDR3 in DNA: TGTGCCAGCAGCCAAGAAGGCGGCCATGAAGCTTTCTTT.

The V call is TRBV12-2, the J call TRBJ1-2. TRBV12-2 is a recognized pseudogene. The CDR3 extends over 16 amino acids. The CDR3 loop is CASRLVGKPRIYGYTF. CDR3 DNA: TGTGCAAGTCGCTTAGTAGGAAAGCCACGGATCTATGGCTACACCTTC.

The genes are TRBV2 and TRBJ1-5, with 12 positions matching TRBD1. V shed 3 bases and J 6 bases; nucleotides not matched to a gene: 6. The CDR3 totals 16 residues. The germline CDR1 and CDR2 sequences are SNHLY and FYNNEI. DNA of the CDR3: TGTGCCAGCAGTGAGGGGGGACAGGGGGCAGGTCAGCCCCAGCATTTT. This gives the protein CASSEGGQGAGQPQHF.

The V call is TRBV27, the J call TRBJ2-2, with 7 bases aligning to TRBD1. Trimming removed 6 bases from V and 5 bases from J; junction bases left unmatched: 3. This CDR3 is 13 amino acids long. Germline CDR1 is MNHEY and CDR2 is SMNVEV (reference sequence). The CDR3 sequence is CASRTGTTGELFF. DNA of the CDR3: TGTGCCAGCAGGACAGGGACAACCGGGGAGCTGTTTTTT.

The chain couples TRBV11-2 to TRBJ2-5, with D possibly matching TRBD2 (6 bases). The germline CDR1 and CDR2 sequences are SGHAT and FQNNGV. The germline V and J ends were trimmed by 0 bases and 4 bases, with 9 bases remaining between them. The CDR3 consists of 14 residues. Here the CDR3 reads CASSLEAGGETQYF. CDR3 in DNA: TGTGCCAGCAGCTTAGAAGCGGGCGGAGAGACCCAGTACTTC.

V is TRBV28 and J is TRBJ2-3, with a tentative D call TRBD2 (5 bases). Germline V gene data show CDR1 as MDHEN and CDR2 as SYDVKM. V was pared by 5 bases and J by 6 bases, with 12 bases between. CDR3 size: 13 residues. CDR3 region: CASSRTPHDTQYF. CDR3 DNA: TGTGCCAGCAGTCGGACTCCTCACGATACGCAGTATTTT.

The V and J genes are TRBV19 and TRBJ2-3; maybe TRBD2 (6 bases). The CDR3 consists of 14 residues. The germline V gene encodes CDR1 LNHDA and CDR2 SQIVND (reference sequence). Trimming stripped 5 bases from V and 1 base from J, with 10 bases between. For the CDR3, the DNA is TGTGCCAGTAGTCTGCGGGACTGCACAGATACGCAGTATTTT. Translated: CASSLRDCTDTQYF.

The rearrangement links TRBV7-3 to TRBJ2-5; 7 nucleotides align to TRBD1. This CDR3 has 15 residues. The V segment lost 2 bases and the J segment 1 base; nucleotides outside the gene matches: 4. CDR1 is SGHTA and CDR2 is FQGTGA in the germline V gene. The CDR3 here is CASSLLGGPQETQYF. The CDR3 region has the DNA TGTGCCAGCAGCTTATTAGGGGGCCCCCAAGAGACCCAGTACTTC.

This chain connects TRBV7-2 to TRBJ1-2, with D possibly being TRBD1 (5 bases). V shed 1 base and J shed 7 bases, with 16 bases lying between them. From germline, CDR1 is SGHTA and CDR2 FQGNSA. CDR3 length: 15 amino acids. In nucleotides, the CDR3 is TGTGCCAGCAGCTTAGAGGATCCTCGGAGGGGTGGCTACACCTTC. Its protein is CASSLEDPRRGGYTF.

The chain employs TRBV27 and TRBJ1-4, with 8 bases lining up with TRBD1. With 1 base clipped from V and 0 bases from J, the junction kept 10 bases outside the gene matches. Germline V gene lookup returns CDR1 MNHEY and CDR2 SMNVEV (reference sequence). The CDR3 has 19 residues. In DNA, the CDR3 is TGTGCCAGCAGTTTATATGGGACAGGCCGAACTGCAACTAATGAAAAACTGTTTTTT. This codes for CASSLYGTGRTATNEKLFF.

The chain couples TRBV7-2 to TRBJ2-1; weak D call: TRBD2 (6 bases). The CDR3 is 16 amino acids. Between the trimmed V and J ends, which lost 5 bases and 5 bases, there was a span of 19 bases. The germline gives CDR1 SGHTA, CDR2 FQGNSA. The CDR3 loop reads CASSGGHARSHNEQFF. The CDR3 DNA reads TGTGCCAGCAGCGGAGGGCACGCTCGGTCTCACAATGAGCAGTTCTTC.

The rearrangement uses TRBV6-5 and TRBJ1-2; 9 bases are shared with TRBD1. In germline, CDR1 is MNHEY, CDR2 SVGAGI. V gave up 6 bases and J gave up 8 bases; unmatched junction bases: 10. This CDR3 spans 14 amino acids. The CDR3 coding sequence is TGTGCCAGCAGCCAGGGACAGGGATTTTACGGCTACACCTTC. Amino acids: CASSQGQGFYGYTF.

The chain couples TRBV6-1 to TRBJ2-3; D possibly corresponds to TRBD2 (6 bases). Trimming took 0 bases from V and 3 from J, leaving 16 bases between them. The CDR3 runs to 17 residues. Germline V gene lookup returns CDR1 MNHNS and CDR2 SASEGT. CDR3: CASSEAIGGNRTDTQYF. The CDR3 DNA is TGTGCCAGCAGTGAAGCGATTGGAGGGAATAGGACAGATACGCAGTATTTT.

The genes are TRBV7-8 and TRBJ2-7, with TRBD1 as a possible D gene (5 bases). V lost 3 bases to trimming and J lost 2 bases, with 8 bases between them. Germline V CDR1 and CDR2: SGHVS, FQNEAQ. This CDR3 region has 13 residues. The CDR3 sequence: CASSFQGPYEQYF. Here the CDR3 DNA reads TGTGCCAGCAGCTTCCAGGGCCCCTACGAGCAGTACTTC.

The CDR3 DNA follows: TGTGCCAGCAGTTTTTGGCAGGCGAGCCATCCGCAGTATTTT. Residues: CASSFWQASHPQYF. The gene calls are TRBV6-5 and TRBJ2-3; D is unclear. Trimming took off 4 bases at V and 10 bases at J, with 18 bases between the two ends. This CDR3 spans 14 amino acids. Germline-derived CDR1 and CDR2 are MNHEY and SVGAGI.

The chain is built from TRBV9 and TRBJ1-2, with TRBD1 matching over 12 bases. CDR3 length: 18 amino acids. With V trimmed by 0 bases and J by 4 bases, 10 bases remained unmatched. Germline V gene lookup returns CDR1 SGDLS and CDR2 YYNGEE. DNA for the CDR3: TGTGCCAGCAGCGTAGCCGGGGACAGGGGGCCCCCCACCTATGGCTACACCTTC. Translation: CASSVAGDRGPPTYGYTF.

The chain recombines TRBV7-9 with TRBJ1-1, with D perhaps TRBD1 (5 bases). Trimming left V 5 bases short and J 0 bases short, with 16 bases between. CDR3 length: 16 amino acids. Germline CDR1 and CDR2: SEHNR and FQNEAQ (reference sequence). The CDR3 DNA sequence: TGTGCCAGCAGCCCCTTTAAGGGCAGGGTGAACACTGAAGCTTTCTTT. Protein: CASSPFKGRVNTEAFF.

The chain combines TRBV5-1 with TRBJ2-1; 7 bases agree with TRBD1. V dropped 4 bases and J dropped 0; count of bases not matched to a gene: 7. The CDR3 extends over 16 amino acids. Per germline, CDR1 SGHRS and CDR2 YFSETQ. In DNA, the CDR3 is TGCGCCAGCAGCCCGAAGACAGGGTTCTCCTACAATGAGCAGTTCTTC. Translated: CASSPKTGFSYNEQFF. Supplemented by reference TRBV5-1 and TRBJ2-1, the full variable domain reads KAGVTQTPRYLIKTRGQQVTLSCSPISGHRSVSWYQQTPGQGLQFLFEYFSETQRNKGNFPGRFSGRQFSNSRSEMNVSTLELGDSALYLCASSPKTGFSYNEQFFGPGTRLTVL.